The 25 T cell receptor beta chains listed next were all sequenced from one sample in a study of shared clonotypes between healthy human individuals (dated by TCRdb to about 2020). Libraries were made using the immunoSEQ multiplex PCR assay. Not all clones reach the TCRdb copy of this immuneACCESS table, which keeps in-frame sequences only. Checked studies attribute under half of the gap to unresolved V genes and leave the rest unexplained. This sample gives 2,500,000 or so clones in total; over 85% of them show up just once. The top ten clonotypes cover approximately 0.35% of the sample. What was sequenced was naive CD4+ T cells from PBMCs. The cell subset or site label, read with the paper, signifies: CD45RA+ positively selected. The receptors here all came from a man between 18 and 29 years old in good health. Some clones in this sample may be carry-over from other donors' samples.

The rearrangement uses TRBV14 and TRBJ2-2; the D gene is possibly TRBD2 (5 bases). Germline lookup yields CDR1 SGHDN and CDR2 FVKESK. Deletions cut 1 base from V and 4 bases from J, with 7 bases between. The CDR3 runs 14 residues. CDR3 region: CASSQGRGTGELFF. The CDR3 coding sequence is TGTGCCAGCAGCCAAGGACGGGGCACCGGGGAGCTGTTTTTT.

This clone was counted a single time. The chain joins TRBV12-5 to TRBJ1-2, with D uncertain. CDR1 LGHNT and CDR2 FRNRAP come from the germline V gene. The V and J ends lost 7 bases and 3 bases respectively, with 18 bases between them. This CDR3 is built from 15 residues. The CDR3 DNA sequence: TGTGCTAGTGCCTGGGGTGTAGGGTCGGACTATGGCTACACCTTC. This encodes CASAWGVGSDYGYTF.

V is TRBV7-2 and J is TRBJ2-7, with D possibly being TRBD2 (6 bases). Per the germline V gene, CDR1 is SGHTA and CDR2 is FQGNSA. V lost 4 bases to trimming and J lost 4 bases, with 20 bases between them. This CDR3 region has 16 residues. The CDR3 nucleotides are TGTGCCAGCAGCTCCCCCCCGGGACTGATTCAATACGAGCAGTACTTC. Amino acid sequence: CASSSPPGLIQYEQYF.

V is TRBV7-3 and J is TRBJ2-1; D not resolved. CDR3 length: 13 residues. CDR1 SGHTA and CDR2 FQGTGA come from the germline V gene. Deletions cut 6 bases from V and 5 bases from J, with 11 bases between. For the CDR3, the DNA is TGTGCCAGCAGTACCCTGCGGCACAATGAGCAGTTCTTC. It yields the protein CASSTLRHNEQFF.

The chain is built from TRBV6-6 and TRBJ2-3, with 7 bases lining up with TRBD1. CDR1 and CDR2 from the germline V gene are MNHNY and SVGAGI (reference sequence). The length of the CDR3 is 11 residues. With 8 bases clipped from V and 6 bases from J, the junction kept 2 bases outside the gene matches. The CDR3 DNA reads TGTGCCAGCCTACAGGGGGATACGCAGTATTTT. Its protein is CASLQGDTQYF.

The V gene is TRBV19, the J gene TRBJ2-5; 8 positions agree with TRBD1. Germline V CDR1 and CDR2: LNHDA, SQIVND (reference sequence). V lost 4 bases, J lost 3 bases, and 4 bases stayed unmatched. The CDR3 spans 14 residues. CDR3 sequence reads: CASSTTGAEETQYF. CDR3 DNA: TGTGCCAGTAGTACGACAGGGGCGGAAGAGACCCAGTACTTC.

The V gene is TRBV2, the J gene TRBJ2-1; possibly TRBD1 or TRBD2 for D (6 bases each). V lost 5 bases, J lost 1 base, and 12 bases lay in between. Germline lookup yields CDR1 SNHLY and CDR2 FYNNEI. The CDR3 is 15 residues long. The DNA for the CDR3 is TGTGCCAGCAGTAGTGGGGGGCTTTCCTACAATGAGCAGTTCTTC. Residues: CASSSGGLSYNEQFF.

Notes on this clone: The same CDR3 arises from other DNA sequences in this sample as well. The chain uses TRBV18 and TRBJ1-1, with TRBD1 matching 8 bases. This CDR3 comprises 14 residues. The germline V gene has CDR1 KGHSH and CDR2 LQKENI. V lost 3 bases and J lost 2; bases outside the gene matches: 2. CDR3 DNA: TGTGCCAGCTCACCGCAGGGGGCTAACACTGAAGCTTTCTTT. Encoded protein: CASSPQGANTEAFF.

A note on this clone: The sample carries other DNA sequences with the same CDR3. The V call is TRBV18, the J call TRBJ1-1; D is possibly TRBD1 (6 bases). CDR1 KGHSH and CDR2 LQKENI come from the germline V gene. Trimming removed 6 bases from V and 0 bases from J, with 8 bases in between. The CDR3 has 13 amino acids. The CDR3 region is CASSDSMNTEAFF. The CDR3 DNA reads as TGTGCCAGCTCGGACAGCATGAACACTGAAGCTTTCTTT.

This chain links TRBV7-8 with TRBJ2-1; 11 bases are shared with TRBD2. The germline V gene has CDR1 SGHVS and CDR2 FQNEAQ. The length of the CDR3 is 17 residues. Germline trimming cut 4 bases from V and 10 bases from J; bases unmatched to any gene: 15. CDR3 region: CASSSLIAGGPWTEQFF. The DNA of the CDR3 is TGTGCCAGCAGCTCCCTTATAGCGGGAGGGCCTTGGACGGAGCAGTTCTTC.

This chain uses TRBV11-2 with TRBJ2-7; D call uncertain. CDR3 length equals 16 residues. With 6 bases removed from V and 4 bases from J, the gap between germline ends came to 22 bases. CDR1 SGHAT and CDR2 FQNNGV come from the germline V gene. CDR3 loop: CASSDDLWAPMYEQYF. The CDR3 nucleotides read TGTGCCAGCAGTGATGACCTTTGGGCACCTATGTACGAGCAGTACTTC. Full variable domain (missing parts from reference TRBV11-2 and TRBJ2-7): EAGVAQSPRYKIIEKRQSVAFWCNPISGHATLYWYQQILGQGPKLLIQFQNNGVVDDSQLPKDRFSAERLKGVDSTLKIQPAKLEDSAVYLCASSDDLWAPMYEQYFGPGTRLTVT.

The V gene is TRBV6-6, the J gene TRBJ1-1; maybe TRBD1 (6 bases). CDR3 length: 13 amino acids. V dropped 7 bases and J dropped 9 bases, with 18 bases sitting between them. Looked up from germline, CDR1 is MNHNY and CDR2 is SVGAGI (reference sequence). CDR3 amino acids: CASTREVGGKAFF. For the CDR3, the DNA is TGTGCCAGCACCCGAGAAGTAGGGGGTAAAGCTTTCTTT.

This clone was seen just once. Written as DNA, the CDR3 is TGTGCCAGCAGCCCTAGCGGGAGGGCCCTTCATGAGCAGTTCTTC. Protein sequence: CASSPSGRALHEQFF. The rearrangement joins TRBV5-6 to TRBJ2-1, with TRBD2 matching 12 bases. After removal of 4 bases from V and 8 bases from J, the junction contained 7 bases not matched to a gene. This CDR3 has 15 amino acids. Germline lookup yields CDR1 SGHDT and CDR2 YYEEEE.

V usage is TRBV10-3 and J usage is TRBJ2-1; a weak D match, TRBD2 (5 bases). Germline V lookup: CDR1 ENHRY, CDR2 SYGVKD. CDR3 length: 11 residues. Trimming took 8 bases from V and 8 from J, leaving 10 bases between them. The CDR3 here is CAIGRADEQFF. Here the CDR3 DNA reads TGTGCCATCGGTAGAGCGGATGAGCAGTTCTTC.

CDR3 nucleotide sequence: TGTGCCAGCAGTCGAACAGGAACGACCGGGGAGCTGTTTTTT. It translates to CASSRTGTTGELFF. The chain links TRBV2 to TRBJ2-2; tentatively, D is TRBD1 (5 bases). Per the germline V gene, CDR1 is SNHLY and CDR2 is FYNNEI. Trimming removed 5 bases from V and 5 bases from J, with 12 bases in between. This CDR3 is 14 amino acids long.

This chain connects TRBV28 to TRBJ1-2; D is uncertain. The V gene's germline CDR1 is MDHEN and CDR2 SYDVKM. The CDR3 has 13 amino acids. The V and J ends lost 7 bases and 8 bases respectively, with 17 bases between them. The CDR3 sequence: CASTLPHSVGYTF. CDR3 in DNA: TGTGCCAGCACCCTACCCCACTCCGTAGGCTACACCTTC.

CDR3 nucleotide sequence: TGTGCCAGCAGCTCGACAGGGGAGGGTCGCACTGAAGCTTTCTTT. Translating it yields CASSSTGEGRTEAFF. The gene calls are TRBV7-2 and TRBJ1-1; 8 nucleotides agree with TRBD1. The V gene end was trimmed by 4 bases and the J gene end by 4 bases; junction bases not matched to a gene: 8. Germline assignment: CDR1 SGHTA and CDR2 FQGNSA. The CDR3 is 15 residues long.

A single count supports this clone. This chain uses TRBV29-1 with TRBJ2-7, with TRBD1 identical over 9 bases. CDR3 length equals 13 residues. Germline CDR1 is SQVTM and CDR2 is ANQGSEA. V shed 5 bases, J shed 6 bases, and the junction held 8 bases outside the gene matches. CDR3 coding DNA: TGCAGCGTTCAAAGACAGGGGGGTAGCGAGCAGTACTTC. Amino acids: CSVQRQGGSEQYF.

The chain uses TRBV7-2 and TRBJ2-7, with 10 bases that match TRBD2. V lost 8 bases and J lost 0; bases outside the gene matches: 10. Germline CDR1 and CDR2: SGHTA and FQGNSA. This CDR3 is built from 16 residues. CDR3 sequence: CASSPGLASSSYEQYF. CDR3 in DNA: TGTGCCAGCTCACCGGGACTAGCGTCCAGCTCCTACGAGCAGTACTTC.

The rearrangement joins TRBV11-2 to TRBJ2-6, with 9 bases fitting TRBD1. From germline, CDR1 is SGHAT and CDR2 FQNNGV. The CDR3 has 18 amino acids. V gave up 1 base and J gave up 0 bases; unmatched junction bases: 4. The CDR3 region has the DNA TGTGCCAGCAGCTTAGTACAGGGGGCTTCCTCTGGGGCCAACGTCCTGACTTTC. This encodes CASSLVQGASSGANVLTF.

The gene calls are TRBV2 and TRBJ2-3; D not certain. The V end lost 6 bases, the J end lost 0 bases, and 13 bases lay between the germline ends. Per the germline V gene, CDR1 is SNHLY and CDR2 is FYNNEI. There are 15 residues in the CDR3. CDR3 sequence reads: CASRGLTFSTDTQYF. As DNA, the CDR3 is TGTGCCAGCAGAGGGCTCACCTTTAGCACAGATACGCAGTATTTT.

The rearrangement links TRBV25-1 to TRBJ2-7, with D perhaps TRBD1 or TRBD2 (5 bases each). CDR1 is MGHDK, CDR2 SYGVNS, per germline. CDR3 size: 14 residues. The V end was cut by 1 base, the J end by 2 bases, with 9 bases between. The CDR3 bases are TGTGCCAGCAGTGAATGGGGGTTTACCTACGAGCAGTACTTC. This encodes CASSEWGFTYEQYF.

V gene TRBV18 combines with J gene TRBJ1-2; no clear D. Germline CDR1 reads KGHSH; CDR2 reads LQKENI. V shed 0 bases and J shed 2 bases, with 7 bases lying between them. The CDR3 consists of 14 residues. Here the CDR3 DNA reads TGTGCCAGCTCACCACCGTCGGGAAACTATGGCTACACCTTC. Amino acid sequence: CASSPPSGNYGYTF.

The genes are TRBV28 and TRBJ2-1; possibly TRBD2 for D (5 bases). The CDR3 spans 15 residues. Germline CDR1 reads MDHEN; CDR2 reads SYDVKM. Trimming left V 10 bases short and J 5 bases short, with 21 bases between. This chain's CDR3 is CAINPQRAGDNEQFF. The DNA of the CDR3 is TGTGCCATCAACCCCCAGAGGGCTGGAGACAATGAGCAGTTCTTC.

The chain uses TRBV28 and TRBJ2-7; no firm D call. Trimming took off 8 bases at V and 4 bases at J, with 12 bases between the two ends. The CDR3 totals 12 residues. Germline V gene data show CDR1 as MDHEN and CDR2 as SYDVKM. CDR3 residues: CASRVTGYEQYF. In DNA, the CDR3 is TGTGCCAGCCGCGTGACGGGTTACGAGCAGTACTTC.